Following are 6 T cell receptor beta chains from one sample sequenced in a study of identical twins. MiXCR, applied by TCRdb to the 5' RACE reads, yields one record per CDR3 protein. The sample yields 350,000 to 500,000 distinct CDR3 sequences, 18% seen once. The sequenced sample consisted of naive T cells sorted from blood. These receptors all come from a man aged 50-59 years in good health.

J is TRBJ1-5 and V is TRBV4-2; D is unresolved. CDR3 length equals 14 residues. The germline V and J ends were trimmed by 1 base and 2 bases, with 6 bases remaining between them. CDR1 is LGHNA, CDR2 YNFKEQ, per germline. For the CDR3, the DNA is TGTGCCAGCAGCCAAGTGAATGGCAATCAGCCCCAGCATTTT. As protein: CASSQVNGNQPQHF.

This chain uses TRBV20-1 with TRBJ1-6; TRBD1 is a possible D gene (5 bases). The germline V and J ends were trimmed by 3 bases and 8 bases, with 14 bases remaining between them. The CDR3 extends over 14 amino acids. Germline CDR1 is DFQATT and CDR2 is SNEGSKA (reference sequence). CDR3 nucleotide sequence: TGCAGTGCTAGCCGAGGGGCGAATGATTCACCCCTCCACTTT. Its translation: CSASRGANDSPLHF.

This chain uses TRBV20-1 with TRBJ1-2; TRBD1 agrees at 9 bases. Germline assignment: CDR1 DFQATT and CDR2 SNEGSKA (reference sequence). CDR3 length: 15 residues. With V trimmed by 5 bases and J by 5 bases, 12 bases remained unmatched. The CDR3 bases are TGCAGTGCTTTTTTGTGGGACAGGGCCGGGTATGGCTACACCTTC. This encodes CSAFLWDRAGYGYTF.

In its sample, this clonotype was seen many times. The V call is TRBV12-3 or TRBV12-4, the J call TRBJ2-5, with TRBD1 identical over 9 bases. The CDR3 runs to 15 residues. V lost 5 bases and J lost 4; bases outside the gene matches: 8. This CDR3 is CASSPPGQGRETQYF. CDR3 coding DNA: TGTGCCAGCAGTCCCCCGGGACAGGGAAGAGAGACCCAGTACTTC.

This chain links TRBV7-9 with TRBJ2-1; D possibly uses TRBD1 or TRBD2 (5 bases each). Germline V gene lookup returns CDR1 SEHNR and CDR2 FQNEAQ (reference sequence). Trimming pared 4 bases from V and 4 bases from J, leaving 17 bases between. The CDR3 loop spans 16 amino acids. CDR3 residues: CASSSSEGLGYNEQFF. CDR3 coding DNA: TGTGCCAGCAGCTCCAGCGAGGGGTTGGGATACAATGAGCAGTTCTTC. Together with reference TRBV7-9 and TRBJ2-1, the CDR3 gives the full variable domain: DTGVSQNPRHKITKRGQNVTFRCDPISEHNRLYWYRQTLGQGPEFLTYFQNEAQLEKSRLLSDRFSAERPKGSFSTLEIQRTEQGDSAMYLCASSSSEGLGYNEQFFGPGTRLTVL.

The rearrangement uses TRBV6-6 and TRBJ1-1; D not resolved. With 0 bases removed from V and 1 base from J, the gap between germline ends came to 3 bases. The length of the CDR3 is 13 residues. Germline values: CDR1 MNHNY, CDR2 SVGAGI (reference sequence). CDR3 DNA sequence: TGTGCCAGCAGTTACTCTTCGAACACTGAAGCTTTCTTT. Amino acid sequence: CASSYSSNTEAFF.